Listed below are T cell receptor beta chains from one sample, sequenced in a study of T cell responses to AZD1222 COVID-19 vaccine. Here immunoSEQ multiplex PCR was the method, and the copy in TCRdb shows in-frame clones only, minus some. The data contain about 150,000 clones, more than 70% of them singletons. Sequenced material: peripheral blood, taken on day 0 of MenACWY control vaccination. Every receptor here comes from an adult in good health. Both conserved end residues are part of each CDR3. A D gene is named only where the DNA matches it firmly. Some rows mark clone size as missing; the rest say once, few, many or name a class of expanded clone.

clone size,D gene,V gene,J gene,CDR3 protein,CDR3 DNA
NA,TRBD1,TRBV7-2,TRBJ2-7,CASRSGQGWTYEQYF,TGTGCCAGCAGGAGCGGACAGGGCTGGACCTACGAGCAGTACTTC
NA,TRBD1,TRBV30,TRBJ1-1,CAWSALGTGNTEAFF,TGTGCCTGGAGTGCCCTAGGGACAGGGAACACTGAAGCTTTCTTT
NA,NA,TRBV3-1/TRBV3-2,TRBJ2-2,CASSPTGEGATGELFF,TGTGCCAGCAGCCCTACGGGCGAAGGCGCCACCGGGGAGCTGTTTTTT
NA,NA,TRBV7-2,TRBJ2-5,CASSWTGGETQYF,TGTGCCAGCAGCTGGACAGGAGGGGAGACCCAGTACTTC
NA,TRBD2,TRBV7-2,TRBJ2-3,CASSLFGTSAGDTQYF,TGTGCCAGCAGCTTATTCGGGACTAGCGCCGGGGATACGCAGTATTTT
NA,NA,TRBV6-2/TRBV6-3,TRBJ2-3,CASSYTDTDTDTQYF,TGTGCCAGCAGTTACACCGACACGGACACAGATACGCAGTATTTT
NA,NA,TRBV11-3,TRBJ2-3,CASSLMRRTDTQYF,TGTGCCAGCAGCTTAATGAGGCGTACAGATACGCAGTATTTT
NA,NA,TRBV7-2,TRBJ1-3,CASSLGGAGSGNTIYF,TGTGCCAGCAGCTTAGGGGGGGCGGGCTCTGGAAACACCATATATTTT
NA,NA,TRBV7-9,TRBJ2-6,CASSLGYRRDSGANVLTF,TGTGCCAGCAGCTTAGGATACCGGCGGGATTCTGGGGCCAACGTCCTGACTTTC
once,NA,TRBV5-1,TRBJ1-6,CASSLDTVYSPLHF,TGCGCCAGCAGCTTGGACACAGTTTATTCACCCCTCCACTTT
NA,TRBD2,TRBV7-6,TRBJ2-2,CASSLPPVGGDTGELFF,TGTGCCAGCAGCTTACCTCCGGTTGGGGGGGACACCGGGGAGCTGTTTTTT
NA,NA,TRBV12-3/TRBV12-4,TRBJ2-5,CASSLEGETQYF,TGTGCCAGCAGTTTAGAGGGGGAGACCCAGTACTTC
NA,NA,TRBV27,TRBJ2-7,CASSLRGRPLEQYF,TGTGCCAGCAGTCTACGGGGGCGCCCGCTCGAGCAGTACTTC
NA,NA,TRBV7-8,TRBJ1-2,CASSLGVGTGGYTF,TGTGCCAGCAGCTTAGGGGTCGGCACTGGGGGCTACACCTTC
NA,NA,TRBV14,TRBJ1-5,CASSPLDGPQHF,TGTGCCAGCAGCCCGTTGGACGGCCCCCAGCATTTT
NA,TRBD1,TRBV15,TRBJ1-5,CATSRDDRENQPQHF,TGTGCCACCAGCAGAGATGACAGGGAAAATCAGCCCCAGCATTTT
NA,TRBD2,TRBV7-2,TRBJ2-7,CASSFHAGAYEQYF,TGTGCCAGCAGCTTTCACGCGGGAGCTTACGAGCAGTACTTC
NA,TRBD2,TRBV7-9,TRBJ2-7,CASSRYGTSGGMEQYF,TGTGCCAGCAGCAGATATGGGACTAGCGGAGGCATGGAGCAGTACTTC
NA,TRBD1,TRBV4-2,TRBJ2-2,CASSQGQGANTGELFF,TGTGCCAGCAGCCAAGGACAGGGGGCGAACACCGGGGAGCTGTTTTTT
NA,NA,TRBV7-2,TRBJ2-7,CASSSRTAHEQYF,TGTGCCAGCAGCTCCCGGACAGCCCACGAGCAGTACTTC
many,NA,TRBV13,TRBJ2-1,CASSLGYNEQFF,TGTGCCAGCAGCTTAGGCTACAATGAGCAGTTCTTC
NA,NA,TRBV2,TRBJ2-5,CASSERWETQYF,TGTGCCAGCAGTGAACGATGGGAGACCCAGTACTTC
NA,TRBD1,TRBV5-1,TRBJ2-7,CASSRGGTGDYEQYF,TGCGCCAGCAGCCGTGGTGGGACAGGGGACTACGAGCAGTACTTC
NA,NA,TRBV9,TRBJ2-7,CASSVEAANSYEQYF,TGTGCCAGCAGCGTAGAGGCGGCCAATTCCTACGAGCAGTACTTC
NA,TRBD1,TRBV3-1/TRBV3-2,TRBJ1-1,CASIGTANTEAFF,TGTGCCAGCATCGGGACAGCGAACACTGAAGCTTTCTTT
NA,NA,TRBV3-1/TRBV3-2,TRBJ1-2,CASSQGTDLGGGYTF,TGTGCCAGCAGCCAAGGGACAGACCTCGGGGGTGGCTACACCTTC
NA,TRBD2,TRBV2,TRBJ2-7,CASRASSGRSYEQYF,TGTGCCAGCAGGGCCTCTAGCGGGCGCTCCTACGAGCAGTACTTC
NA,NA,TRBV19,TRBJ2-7,CASRISGSYEQYF,TGTGCCAGTAGGATAAGCGGATCCTACGAGCAGTACTTC
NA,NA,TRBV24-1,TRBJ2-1,CATSDLGADSYNEQFF,TGTGCCACCAGTGATTTGGGAGCGGACTCCTACAATGAGCAGTTCTTC
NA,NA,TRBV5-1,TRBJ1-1,CASSLGPRTEAFF,TGCGCCAGCAGCCTTGGCCCCCGGACTGAAGCTTTCTTT
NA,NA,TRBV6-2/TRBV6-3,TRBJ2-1,CASSLQGNEQFF,TGTGCCAGCAGTTTGCAGGGAAATGAGCAGTTCTTC
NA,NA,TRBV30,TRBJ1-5,CAWRNGPNQPQHF,TGTGCCTGGAGAAACGGGCCCAATCAGCCCCAGCATTTT
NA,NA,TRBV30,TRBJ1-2,CAWIGIENYGYTF,TGTGCCTGGATAGGGATCGAGAACTATGGCTACACCTTC
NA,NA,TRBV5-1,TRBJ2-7,CASSYEGTYEQYF,TGCGCCAGCAGCTATGAGGGGACCTACGAGCAGTACTTC
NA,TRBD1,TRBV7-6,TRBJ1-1,CASSLVGQGAQTEAFF,TGTGCCAGCAGCTTAGTCGGACAGGGGGCGCAGACTGAAGCTTTCTTT
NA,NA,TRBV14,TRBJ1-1,CASSLQKLGTSPEAFF,TGTGCCAGCAGCCTTCAGAAACTAGGGACATCGCCTGAAGCTTTCTTT
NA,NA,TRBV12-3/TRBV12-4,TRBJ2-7,CASSLMGAGEQYF,TGTGCCAGCAGTTTAATGGGGGCAGGTGAGCAGTACTTC
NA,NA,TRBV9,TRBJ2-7,CASSVGNRDYEQYF,TGTGCCAGCAGCGTAGGCAACAGGGACTACGAGCAGTACTTC
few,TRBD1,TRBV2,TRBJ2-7,CASRPTGEEQYF,TGTGCCAGCAGGCCTACAGGGGAAGAGCAGTACTTC
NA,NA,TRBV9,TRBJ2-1,CASSVGGAHNEQFF,TGTGCCAGCAGCGTGGGAGGTGCCCACAATGAGCAGTTCTTC
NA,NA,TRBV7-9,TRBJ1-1,CAVDINTEAFF,TGTGCCGTCGACATAAACACTGAAGCTTTCTTT
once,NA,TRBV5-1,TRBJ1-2,CASSWDGDGYTF,TGCGCCAGCAGCTGGGACGGAGATGGCTACACCTTC